This T cell receptor beta chain was identified in a study of cytomegalovirus exposure and HLA in healthy donors (dated by TCRdb to 2017 to 2019). For context, the study as a whole: According to an earlier analysis of a few hundred of the donors, some 170 million T cells yielded roughly 110 million unique TCR beta sequences and about 280 Gb of sequence data. An early release covering around 630 HLA-typed donors comprised about 290 gigabases of sequencing data and around 80 million unique TCR sequences. Of the approximately 400 genotyped donors, about 80% fell in the genetic ancestry cluster associated with self-reported Caucasian donors. The aim of the study was to test whether cataloging public T cell receptors could identify signatures of past pathogen exposure. The T cell repertoires of 666 subjects were profiled by immunosequencing and related to cytomegalovirus serostatus. A separate validation cohort of about 110 different subjects was used in addition to the roughly 640-subject first cohort. High-throughput TCR immunosequencing, statistical association of individual TCRs with disease status, and machine learning were combined to predict cytomegalovirus infection status. To study patterns of TCR occurrence, a later analysis re-analyzed previously published TCR beta repertoires from several hundred donors and added high-resolution HLA genotyping. The later analysis used no new phenotypic data to find candidate immune exposures, relying instead on TCR beta sequences and their occurrence across donors. An earlier analysis of roughly 580 of the donors used high-throughput TCR beta sequencing to judge whether each TCR beta V gene segment behaved as functional or pseudogenic. Donor age, sex, ethnicity and CMV serostatus were collected together with the repertoire data. In a later genetic analysis, genome-wide SNP genotypes for about three fifths of the roughly 670 donors were used, and that subset was treated as a discovery cohort. Every repertoire in the discovery cohort had been generated on one and the same sequencing platform. Class I and class II HLA loci were covered by the typing at four-digit resolution. Typing coverage varied by locus: roughly 629-640 donors for A, B, C, DRB1 and DQB1; more than 500 for DQA1; over 600 for DPA1; around 490 for DPB1. Because of strong linkage in the cohort, roughly five DR-DQ haplotypes were treated as single units for association and clustering. Across some 400 genotyped donors of the cohort, an average of approximately 200,000 unique TCR beta nucleotide sequences per donor were sequenced, and roughly 20% of those sequences were non-productive. Broader findings and caveats from the paper: This cohort had only TCR beta chains sequenced, and the lack of alpha or paired-chain data limited which features could be detected. A further reported finding was that TCR beta sequences accurately predicted the HLA-A and HLA-B alleles for most subjects in the first cohort. A cluster of highly shared sequence variants was judged likely to represent a technical artifact of the sequencing pipeline. Because the 87-base-pair reads could not distinguish some IMGT-functional V segments, including TRBV6-2 and TRBV6-3, those segments were excluded. Sequencing depth was assumed to be roughly uniform across donors in the presence/absence analyses, though that assumption may not hold. According to a later analysis, most CMV-associated TCR beta chains appeared to be HLA-restricted, and the HLA associations seemed to be driven largely by CMV exposure. In a later analysis, about 16,000 TCR beta sequences were associated with specific HLA alleles at a false discovery rate of 0.05. The classifier was reported to diagnose cytomegalovirus status with high specificity and sensitivity in both the original and validation cohorts. Correlated functional status among segregating V segments might be attributable to linkage disequilibrium, but an unknown experimental factor could not be ruled out. A later analysis found that TCR association rates varied across HLA loci, with DRB1 alleles showing the most associated TCRs and HLA-C alleles the fewest. In an earlier analysis of approximately 590 of the donors, most TCR beta V segments appeared in productive rearrangements about 90% or about 30% of the time, broadly matching IMGT annotations. The authors suggested that the approach could potentially be generalized to other disease states and immunological phenotypes. The only immune exposure information available for the cohort was CMV serostatus. A later genetic analysis associated a missense DCLRE1C variant with V-gene and J-gene trimming of TCR beta chains, and an independent cohort replicated the association. Across donors, most TCR sequences were observed very rarely, whereas some public TCRs were present in many individuals. Because HLA typing was unavailable for some donors at each locus, only the typed subset was used in association tests. In the study, around 150 TCR beta chains were listed as associated with cytomegalovirus. A later analysis reported that several top co-occurrence clusters appeared linked to parvovirus B19, influenza, CMV and Epstein-Barr virus. Seventeen rarely observed V segments, including chromosome 9 orphons, were excluded from the earlier analysis of approximately 500 of the donors because counts were too low. A later analysis found that HLA-associated TCR beta chains were more clonally expanded and had lower generation probabilities than equally common non-associated chains. According to a later genetic analysis, donors in an Asian-associated ancestry cluster had fewer N-insertions in productive TCRs than the approximately 630-donor mean. A few of the identified cytomegalovirus-associated TCR beta chains were confirmed in vitro to be specific for cytomegalovirus antigens. Assigning TCR associations to individual alleles was difficult when HLA alleles, especially DR and DQ, strongly co-occurred.

On this clone: Its antigen is currently not known. Per-nucleotide qualities are absent, and no much larger clonotype sits a single base away.

Library generation was performed with the immunoSEQ multiplex PCR assay. The multiplex PCR relied on a mix of 60 forward primers for TCR Vbeta segments and 13 reverse primers for TCR Jbeta segments. Amplification of the CDR3 region of rearranged TCR beta genes was performed with a multiplex PCR assay on genomic DNA. The Illumina HiSeq System was used to sequence the amplified TCR beta libraries as 87-base-pair reads. Under the source paper's analysis protocol: A later analysis counted about 80 million unique TCR beta chains across the 600 to 850 repertoires, and around 12 million of these chains were shared by at least two donors. To remove PCR and sequencing errors, raw reads were error-corrected and collapsed into unique sequences using a nearest-neighbor algorithm that merged closely related sequences. Alignment of CDR3 sequences to IMGT reference sequences was used to assign V, D and J gene segments. For a sequence to be retained, a match of at least six nucleotides was required to both a V gene segment and a J gene segment. Rearrangements were called productive when the CDR3 lacked stop codons and stayed in frame with V and J; all others were non-productive. Following IMGT convention, CDR3 was defined as the stretch from the second conserved V-encoded cysteine to the conserved J-encoded phenylalanine. In an earlier analysis of 500 to 650 of the donors, sequences lacking an unambiguous match to a single V gene segment were excluded. An earlier analysis of 500 to 600 of the donors classified V segments as functional when productive rearrangements were above 56.7% and as segregating when the standard deviation between donors was above 5%. To diagnose cytomegalovirus status from the catalog of TCR beta chain sequences, a statistical classification framework was built. In a later analysis, V and J genes were assigned by comparing TCR nucleotide sequences against IMGT/GENE-DB human TR gene sequences. In a later analysis, CDR3 sequences and most-parsimonious VDJ recombination scenarios were assigned using the TCRdist pipeline. In a later analysis, every TCR beta chain was defined by the combination of its CDR3 amino acid sequence and its V-gene family, and reads without a unique V-gene family were dropped. As a way to deal with suspected cross-contamination and a sequencing artifact, a later analysis dropped roughly 600 nucleotide sequences that were highly shared and had low generation probability. In a later analysis, a clonal expansion index was calculated for each public chain from normalized within-repertoire ranks of inferred template counts. In a later analysis, generation probabilities were computed with a VDJ recombination model fitted to out-of-frame rearrangements, and the resulting probabilities were checked against IGoR. In a later analysis, hypergeometric tests were used to score TCR-TCR, TCR-HLA and TCR-CMV co-occurrence, with a repertoire-size bias correction applied to TCR pairs. False discovery rates were estimated in a later analysis by permuting HLA or CMV assignments 20 times. In a later analysis, co-occurring TCRs were grouped with DBSCAN, and TCRdist sequence similarity was added when clustering was performed within HLA-allele-positive subsets. Repertoires with fewer than 30,000 or more than 120,000 public chains, plus five repertoires with anomalous nucleotide sharing, were excluded from co-occurrence clustering. Sourced from immuneACCESS, this table was stored by TCRdb with only in-frame sequences that have V and J called. A share of the clones is absent; for the studies checked, an unresolved V gene accounts for under half, and the remainder has no known explanation. The D gene and trimming were derived from the DNA, and the V and J assignments and clone size from that table. This sample lists some 150,000 clones; about 80% were detected once. Of the sample, 1.5% to 2% falls within the top ten clones.

The cohort comprised more than 550 healthy bone marrow donors. Cohort members were all nominally healthy when sampled, although unrecorded immune exposures were likely present. The donor was CMV seronegative and belonged to the group of over 350 seronegative cohort members. Each donor provided a peripheral blood sample, and peripheral blood mononuclear cells were used for TCR beta sequencing. The Qiagen DNeasy Blood Extraction Kit was used to extract genomic DNA from the blood cell samples. The germline V gene encodes CDR1 LGHNA and CDR2 YSLEER. Trimming takes 0 bases from V and 4 bases from J, and the germline ends sit 19 bases apart. CDR3 length: 18 amino acids, cysteine to phenylalanine. The CDR3 DNA has 54 bases and is translated from base 1.

The source is a middle-aged woman in good health and CMV-seronegative. This receptor chain uses TRBV4-3 and TRBJ2-1, and possibly TRBD2, on 6 matching bases. The material sequenced was PBMCs. The CDR3 reads as follows: CASSQESPLAPFYNEQFF. The DNA is TGCGCCAGCAGCCAAGAATCCCCACTAGCCCCCTTTTACAATGAGCAGTTCTTC.